The 10 T cell receptor beta chains given below trace back to one sample, sequenced in a study of shared clonotypes between healthy human individuals. Naive-designated CD8 cells lacked CD45RO, were positively enriched for CCR7, and omitted terminally differentiated effector memory CD45RA+ cells. Assay: immunoSEQ multiplex PCR; the TCRdb copy retains only in-frame clones and omits some. This sample has about 2 million clones, with about 95% found just once. Sample: naive CD8+ T cells sorted from blood. The receptors derive from a man younger than 35 in good health.

The genes are TRBV6-1 and TRBJ2-7; 7 nucleotides line up with TRBD1. V dropped 5 bases and J dropped 5; count of bases not matched to a gene: 9. The CDR3 has 14 residues. Germline assignment: CDR1 MNHNS and CDR2 SASEGT. CDR3: CASSLHRQGNEQYF. DNA of the CDR3: TGTGCCAGCAGTCTACACCGACAGGGCAACGAGCAGTACTTC.

The V and J genes are TRBV4-2 and TRBJ2-7, with D perhaps assigned TRBD1 or TRBD2 (6 bases each). From germline, CDR1 is LGHNA and CDR2 YNFKEQ. V was cut by 0 bases and J by 2 bases, with 20 bases left in between. This CDR3 region has 18 residues. Here the CDR3 DNA reads TGTGCCAGCAGCCAAGATCTCCGAGGGGGGCCCCCCCCCTACGAGCAGTACTTC. It translates to CASSQDLRGGPPPYEQYF.

The rearrangement joins TRBV11-2 to TRBJ2-3; perhaps TRBD2 as D (6 bases). Trimming shortened V by 1 base and J by 6 bases, and 17 bases separated the two germline ends. CDR1 is SGHAT and CDR2 is FQNNGV in the germline V gene. The CDR3 spans 16 residues. For the CDR3, the DNA is TGTGCCAGCAGCTTAGCGCCGGCTAGCGAGATGGATACGCAGTATTTT. Protein product: CASSLAPASEMDTQYF. Complete variable domain (other parts from reference TRBV11-2 and TRBJ2-3): EAGVAQSPRYKIIEKRQSVAFWCNPISGHATLYWYQQILGQGPKLLIQFQNNGVVDDSQLPKDRFSAERLKGVDSTLKIQPAKLEDSAVYLCASSLAPASEMDTQYFGPGTRLTVL.

The chain combines TRBV6-1 with TRBJ2-7, with D perhaps matching TRBD2 (5 bases). The CDR3 runs 13 residues. The germline V and J ends were trimmed by 8 bases and 0 bases, with 11 bases remaining between them. CDR1 and CDR2 from the germline V gene are MNHNS and SASEGT. The DNA of the CDR3 is TGTGCCAGCGCAGGACTCATCTCCTACGAGCAGTACTTC. It codes for CASAGLISYEQYF.

The rearrangement uses TRBV7-9 and TRBJ2-1, with 7 bases identical to TRBD1. This CDR3 has 15 amino acids. Germline CDR1 and CDR2: SEHNR and FQNEAQ (reference sequence). The junction had 6 bases not matched to a gene; V was cut back by 1 base and J by 6 bases. CDR3 in DNA: TGTGCCAGCAGCTTAGAAGGGGGCGGAGGCAATGAGCAGTTCTTC. It translates to CASSLEGGGGNEQFF.

This chain links TRBV7-9 with TRBJ1-1; D unresolved. Germline CDR1 is SEHNR and CDR2 is FQNEAQ (reference sequence). The CDR3 has 16 residues. V was shortened by 3 bases and J by 0 bases, with 14 bases between the two germline ends. This CDR3 is CASSFGHIGMNTEAFF. CDR3 sequence (DNA): TGTGCCAGCAGCTTCGGTCATATCGGGATGAACACTGAAGCTTTCTTT.

A word on this clone: Different DNA sequences within this sample yield the same CDR3. The chain carries TRBV11-3 and TRBJ2-7; either TRBD1 or TRBD2 may supply D (5 bases each). Trimming shortened V by 3 bases and J by 1 base, and 7 bases separated the two germline ends. CDR1 and CDR2 from the germline V gene are SGHNT and YENEEA. The CDR3 is 13 residues long. The CDR3 loop reads CASSLGVSYEQYF. The CDR3 DNA follows: TGTGCCAGCAGCTTGGGGGTTTCCTACGAGCAGTACTTC.

V usage is TRBV6-1 and J usage is TRBJ1-1; D call uncertain. V was clipped by 8 bases and J by 1 base, with 2 bases between them. Germline CDR1 and CDR2: MNHNS and SASEGT. This CDR3 is built from 10 residues. The CDR3 DNA reads as TGTGCCAGCCAGAACACTGAAGCTTTCTTT. Translating it yields CASQNTEAFF.

This rearrangement joins TRBV6-1 to TRBJ1-1; D might be TRBD1 (5 bases). Trimming shortened V by 6 bases and J by 1 base, and 9 bases separated the two germline ends. The CDR3 covers 13 residues. Germline V gives CDR1 MNHNS, CDR2 SASEGT. CDR3 sequence: CASSPTGNTEAFF. The CDR3 nucleotides are TGTGCCAGCAGCCCCACAGGGAACACTGAAGCTTTCTTT.

This clone was seen just once. The V call is TRBV5-5, the J call TRBJ1-1, with unresolved D. V gave up 1 base and J gave up 8 bases, with 12 bases separating them. The germline V gene encodes CDR1 SGHKS and CDR2 YYEKEE (reference sequence). CDR3 length: 13 amino acids. CDR3 in DNA: TGTGCCAGCAGCTTGTTTGGAGCTGTGGAAGCTTTCTTT. It specifies CASSLFGAVEAFF.